Following are 7 T cell receptor beta chains from one sample sequenced in a study of HIV-infected patients and healthy controls. TCRdb reanalysed the 5' RACE reads using MiXCR and keeps one entry per CDR3 protein. The sample includes around 58,000 distinct CDR3 sequences, about a fifth of them seen just once. Sequenced input: CD4+ T cells from blood. These TCRs come from a human donor in good health.

This clonotype was detected only a few times. The V call is TRBV4-2, the J call TRBJ2-1; TRBD1 agrees at 11 bases. Germline CDR1 LGHNA, CDR2 YNFKEQ. The junction had 4 bases not matched to a gene; V was cut back by 0 bases and J by 6 bases. The CDR3 totals 16 residues. DNA for the CDR3: TGTGCCAGCAGCCAAGATGGGACAGGGGGGTTCAATGAGCAGTTCTTC. Its translation is CASSQDGTGGFNEQFF.

This clonotype was observed many times. The V and J genes are TRBV10-3 and TRBJ1-1; 8 positions match TRBD1. V dropped 6 bases and J dropped 3; count of bases not matched to a gene: 3. Germline assignment: CDR1 ENHRY and CDR2 SYGVKD. This CDR3 comprises 13 residues. The DNA for the CDR3 is TGTGCCATCAGCAACAGGGGGGACACTGAAGCTTTCTTT. Its translation is CAISNRGDTEAFF.

The rearrangement uses TRBV19 and TRBJ1-1; D ambiguous. CDR3 length: 17 residues. Germline V CDR1 and CDR2: LNHDA, SQIVND (reference sequence). V lost 2 bases and J lost 1, with 17 bases in between. The CDR3 region is CASSIRTRTSKNTEAFF. CDR3 nucleotide sequence: TGTGCCAGTAGTATAAGAACCAGAACAAGCAAGAACACTGAAGCTTTCTTT. The variable domain in full, completed from reference TRBV19 and TRBJ1-1, reads DGGITQSPKYLFRKEGQNVTLSCEQNLNHDAMYWYRQDPGQGLRLIYYSQIVNDFQKGDIAEGYSVSREKKESFPLTVTSAQKNPTAFYLCASSIRTRTSKNTEAFFGQGTRLTVV.

The chain uses TRBV12-3 or TRBV12-4 and TRBJ2-5, with D possibly called TRBD1 or TRBD2 (6 bases each). The CDR3 is 13 residues long. Deletions cut 6 bases from V and 4 bases from J, with 12 bases between. For the CDR3, the DNA is TGTGCCAGCAGATTATGGGGGGCAGAGACCCAGTACTTC. Protein: CASRLWGAETQYF.

This clonotype was seen ten or more times. The rearrangement joins TRBV25-1 to TRBJ1-2, with D possibly matching TRBD1 (5 bases). Trimming removed 2 bases from V and 0 bases from J, with 7 bases in between. The CDR3 contains 14 residues. Germline-derived CDR1 and CDR2 are MGHDK and SYGVNS. Written as DNA, the CDR3 is TGTGCCAGCAGTGAACAGGGCCCTAACTATGGCTACACCTTC. Translation gives CASSEQGPNYGYTF.

This clonotype came up a few times. The gene calls are TRBV7-9 and TRBJ2-1; TRBD2 agrees at 10 bases. The CDR3 is made up of 17 amino acids. CDR1 SEHNR and CDR2 FQNEAQ come from the germline V gene (reference sequence). Trimming cost V 3 bases and J 10 bases; bases outside gene matches: 15. The CDR3 bases are TGTGCCAGCAGCTTTAGCAGGGGGACTAGCGCCCGGTACGAGCAGTTCTTC. It encodes CASSFSRGTSARYEQFF. Supplemented by reference TRBV7-9 and TRBJ2-1, the full variable domain reads DTGVSQNPRHKITKRGQNVTFRCDPISEHNRLYWYRQTLGQGPEFLTYFQNEAQLEKSRLLSDRFSAERPKGSFSTLEIQRTEQGDSAMYLCASSFSRGTSARYEQFFGPGTRLTVL.

This clonotype was seen many times. The CDR3: CASSSGRVKNTEAFF. CDR3 sequence (DNA): TGTGCCAGCAGCTCAGGCAGGGTAAAGAACACTGAAGCTTTCTTT. The genes are TRBV7-2 and TRBJ1-1; a possible D gene is TRBD1 (5 bases). Per germline, CDR1 SGHTA and CDR2 FQGNSA. Trimming took off 4 bases at V and 1 base at J, with 13 bases between the two ends. The CDR3 loop spans 15 amino acids.